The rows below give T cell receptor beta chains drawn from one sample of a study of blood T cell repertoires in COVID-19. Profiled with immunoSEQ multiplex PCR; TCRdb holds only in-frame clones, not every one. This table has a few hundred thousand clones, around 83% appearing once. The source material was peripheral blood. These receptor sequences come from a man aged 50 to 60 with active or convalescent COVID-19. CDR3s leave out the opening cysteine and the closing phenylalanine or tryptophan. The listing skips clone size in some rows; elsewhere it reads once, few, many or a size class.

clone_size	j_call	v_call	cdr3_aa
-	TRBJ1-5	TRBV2	ATLGGVGQPQH
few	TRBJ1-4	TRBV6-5	ASRAPDSIKKLF
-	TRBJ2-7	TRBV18	ASSLTGLEQY
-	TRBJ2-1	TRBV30	AWSPGPPI
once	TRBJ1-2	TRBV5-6	ASSSIGTGVWDGYT
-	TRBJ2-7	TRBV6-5	ASSYSRAGNYEQY
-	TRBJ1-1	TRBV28	ASSLLAGTEAF
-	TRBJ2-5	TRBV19	ASRGLVGGSKETQY
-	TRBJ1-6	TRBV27	ASSLESSYNSPLH
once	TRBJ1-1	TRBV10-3	AISGAGGGTEAF
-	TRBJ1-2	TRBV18	ASSPAGAPRSNYGYT
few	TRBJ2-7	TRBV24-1	ATSDFSGVH
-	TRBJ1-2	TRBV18	ASLTGGNRYT
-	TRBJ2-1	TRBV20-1	SASRGGDQQF
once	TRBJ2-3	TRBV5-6	ASSLGWRGGRRDTQY
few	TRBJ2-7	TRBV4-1	ASSLVHGAYEQY
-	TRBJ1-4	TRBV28	ASSLWGAEKLF
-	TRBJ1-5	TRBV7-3	ASSPHAQGGPQH